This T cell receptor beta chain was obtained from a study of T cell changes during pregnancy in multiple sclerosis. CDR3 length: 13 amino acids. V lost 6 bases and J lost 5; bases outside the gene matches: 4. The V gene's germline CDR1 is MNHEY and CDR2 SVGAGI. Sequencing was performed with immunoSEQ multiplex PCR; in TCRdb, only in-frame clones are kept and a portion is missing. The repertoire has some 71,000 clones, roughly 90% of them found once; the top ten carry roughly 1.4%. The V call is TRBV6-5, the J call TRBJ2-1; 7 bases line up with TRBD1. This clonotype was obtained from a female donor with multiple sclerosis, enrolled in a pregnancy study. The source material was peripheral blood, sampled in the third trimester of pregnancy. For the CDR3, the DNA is TGTGCCAGCAGCACTACAGGGGACAATGAGCAGTTCTTC. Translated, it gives CASSTTGDNEQFF.